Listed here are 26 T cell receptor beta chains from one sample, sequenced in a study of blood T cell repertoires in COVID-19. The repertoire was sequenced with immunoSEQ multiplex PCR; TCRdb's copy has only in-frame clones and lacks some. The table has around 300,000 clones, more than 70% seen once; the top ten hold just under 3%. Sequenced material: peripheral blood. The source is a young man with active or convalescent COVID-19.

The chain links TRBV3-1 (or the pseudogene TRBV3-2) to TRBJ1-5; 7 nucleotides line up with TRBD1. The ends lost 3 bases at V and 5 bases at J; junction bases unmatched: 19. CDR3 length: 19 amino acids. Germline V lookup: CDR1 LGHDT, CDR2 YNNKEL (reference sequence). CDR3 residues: CASSHRQGKRPEGDQPQHF. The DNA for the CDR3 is TGTGCCAGCAGCCATCGACAGGGAAAAAGGCCTGAAGGGGATCAGCCCCAGCATTTT.

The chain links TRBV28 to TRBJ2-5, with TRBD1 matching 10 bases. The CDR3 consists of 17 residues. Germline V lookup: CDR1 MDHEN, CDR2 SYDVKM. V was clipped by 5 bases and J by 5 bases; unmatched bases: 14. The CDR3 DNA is TGTGCCAGCAGTACGCTTTCCGGGACAGGGGTGGAGGAGACCCAGTACTTC. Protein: CASSTLSGTGVEETQYF.

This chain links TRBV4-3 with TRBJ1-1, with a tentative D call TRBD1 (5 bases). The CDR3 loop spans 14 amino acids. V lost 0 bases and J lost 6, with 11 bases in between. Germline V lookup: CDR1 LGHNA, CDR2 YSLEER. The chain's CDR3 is CASSQEQWGAEAFF. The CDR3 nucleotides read TGCGCCAGCAGCCAAGAACAGTGGGGCGCTGAAGCTTTCTTT.

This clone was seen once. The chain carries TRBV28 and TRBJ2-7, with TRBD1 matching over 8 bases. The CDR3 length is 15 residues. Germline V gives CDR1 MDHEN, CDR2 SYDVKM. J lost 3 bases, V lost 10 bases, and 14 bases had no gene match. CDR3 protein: CATNPISGTGYEQYF. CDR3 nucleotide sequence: TGTGCCACCAACCCCATTTCCGGGACAGGCTACGAGCAGTACTTC.

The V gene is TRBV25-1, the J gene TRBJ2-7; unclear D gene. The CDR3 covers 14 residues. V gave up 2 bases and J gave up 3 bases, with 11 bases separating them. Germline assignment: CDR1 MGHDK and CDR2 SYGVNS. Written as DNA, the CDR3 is TGTGCCAGCAGTGAACCCTATCAACTCTACGAGCAGTACTTC. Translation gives CASSEPYQLYEQYF.

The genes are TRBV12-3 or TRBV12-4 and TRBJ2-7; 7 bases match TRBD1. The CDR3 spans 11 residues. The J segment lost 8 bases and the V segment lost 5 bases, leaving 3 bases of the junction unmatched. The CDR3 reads CASSRQGQQYF. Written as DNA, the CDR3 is TGTGCCAGCAGTAGACAGGGACAGCAGTACTTC.

The CDR3 DNA reads TGTGCCACCCAACTCCGGGGACAGGGGGCTGGGGAGACCCAGTACTTC. Protein product: CATQLRGQGAGETQYF. The rearrangement joins TRBV24-1 to TRBJ2-5, with 12 bases identical to TRBD1. Germline V lookup: CDR1 KGHDR, CDR2 SFDVKD. J was trimmed by 5 bases and V by 9 bases; bases with no gene match: 12. CDR3 size: 16 residues.

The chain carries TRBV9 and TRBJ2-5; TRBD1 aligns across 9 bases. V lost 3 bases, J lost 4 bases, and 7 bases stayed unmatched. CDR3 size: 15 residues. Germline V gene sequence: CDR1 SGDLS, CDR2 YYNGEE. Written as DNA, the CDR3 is TGTGCCAGCAGCGCACGACAGGGGGTAGCAGAGACCCAGTACTTC. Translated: CASSARQGVAETQYF. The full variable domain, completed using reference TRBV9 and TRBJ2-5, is DSGVTQTPKHLITATGQRVTLRCSPRSGDLSVYWYQQSLDQGLQFLIQYYNGEERAKGNILERFSAQQFPDLHSELNLSSLELGDSALYFCASSARQGVAETQYFGPGTRLLVL.

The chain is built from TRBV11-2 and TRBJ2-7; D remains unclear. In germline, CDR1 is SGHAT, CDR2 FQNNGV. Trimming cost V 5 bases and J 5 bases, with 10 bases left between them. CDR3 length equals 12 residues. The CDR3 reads CASSPHPNEQYF. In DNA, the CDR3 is TGTGCCAGCAGCCCACACCCCAACGAGCAGTACTTC.

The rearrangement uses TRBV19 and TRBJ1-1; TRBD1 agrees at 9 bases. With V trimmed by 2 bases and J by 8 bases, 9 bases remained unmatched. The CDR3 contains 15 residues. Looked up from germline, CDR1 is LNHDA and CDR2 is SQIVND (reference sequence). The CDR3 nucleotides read TGTGCCAGTAGTATATCCCGACAGGGGGACTCGGAAGCTTTCTTT. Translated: CASSISRQGDSEAFF.

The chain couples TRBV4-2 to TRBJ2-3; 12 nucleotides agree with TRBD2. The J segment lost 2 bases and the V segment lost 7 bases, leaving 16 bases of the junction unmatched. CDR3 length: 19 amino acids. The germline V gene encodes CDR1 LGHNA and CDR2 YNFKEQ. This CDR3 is CASTSSGTSGSTLTDTQYF. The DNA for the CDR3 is TGTGCCAGCACTTCCTCAGGGACTAGCGGGTCAACCCTCACAGATACGCAGTATTTT.

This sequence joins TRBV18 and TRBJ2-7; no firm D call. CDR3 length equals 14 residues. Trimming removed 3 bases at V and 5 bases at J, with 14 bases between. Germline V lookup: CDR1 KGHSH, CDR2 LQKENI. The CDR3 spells CASSPASTADEQYF. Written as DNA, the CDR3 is TGTGCCAGCTCACCTGCGAGCACAGCCGACGAGCAGTACTTC.

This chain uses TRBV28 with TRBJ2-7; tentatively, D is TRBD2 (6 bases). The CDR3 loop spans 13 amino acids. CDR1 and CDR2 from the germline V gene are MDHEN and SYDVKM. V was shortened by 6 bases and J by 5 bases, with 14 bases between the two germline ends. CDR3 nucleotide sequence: TGTGCCAGCAGCCTCCTTGGGGAGGACGAGCAGTACTTC. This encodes CASSLLGEDEQYF.

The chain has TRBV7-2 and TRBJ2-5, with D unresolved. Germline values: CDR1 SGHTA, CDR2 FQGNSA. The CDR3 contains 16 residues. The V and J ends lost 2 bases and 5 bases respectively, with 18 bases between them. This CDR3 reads CASSLWPPSRWETQYF. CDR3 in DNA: TGTGCCAGCAGCTTATGGCCGCCTAGTAGATGGGAGACCCAGTACTTC.

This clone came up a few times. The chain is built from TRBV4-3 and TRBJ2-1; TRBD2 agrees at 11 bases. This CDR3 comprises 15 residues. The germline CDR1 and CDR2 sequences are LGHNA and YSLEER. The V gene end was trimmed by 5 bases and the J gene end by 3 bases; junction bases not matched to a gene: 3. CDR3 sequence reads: CASSSGLADYNEQFF. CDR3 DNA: TGCGCCAGCAGCTCGGGACTAGCGGACTACAATGAGCAGTTCTTC.

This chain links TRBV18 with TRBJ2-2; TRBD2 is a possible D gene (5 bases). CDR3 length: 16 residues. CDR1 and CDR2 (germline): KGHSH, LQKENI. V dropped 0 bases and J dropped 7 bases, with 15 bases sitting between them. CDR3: CASSPPRGNDHGELFF. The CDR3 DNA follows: TGTGCCAGCTCACCACCACGAGGGAATGATCACGGGGAGCTGTTTTTT.

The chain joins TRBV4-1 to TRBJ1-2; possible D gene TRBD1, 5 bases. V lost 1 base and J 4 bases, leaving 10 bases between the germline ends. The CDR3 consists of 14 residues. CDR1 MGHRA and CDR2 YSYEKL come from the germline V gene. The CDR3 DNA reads TGCGCCAGCAGCCAAGTGCGGGGGGTCTATGGCTACACCTTC. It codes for CASSQVRGVYGYTF.

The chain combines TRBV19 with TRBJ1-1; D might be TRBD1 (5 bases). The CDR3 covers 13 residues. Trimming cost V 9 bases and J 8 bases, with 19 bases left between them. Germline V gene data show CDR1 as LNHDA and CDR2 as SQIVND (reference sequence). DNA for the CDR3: TGTGCCAGCTCTGGAGGGGTGGGCAGGGAAGCTTTCTTT. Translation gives CASSGGVGREAFF.

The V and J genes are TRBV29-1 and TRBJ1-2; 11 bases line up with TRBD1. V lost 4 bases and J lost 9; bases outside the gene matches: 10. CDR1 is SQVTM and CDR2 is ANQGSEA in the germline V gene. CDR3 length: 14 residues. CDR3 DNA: TGCAGCGTTGGGAACGGACAGGGGGCGGGGAGCTACACCTTC. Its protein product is CSVGNGQGAGSYTF.

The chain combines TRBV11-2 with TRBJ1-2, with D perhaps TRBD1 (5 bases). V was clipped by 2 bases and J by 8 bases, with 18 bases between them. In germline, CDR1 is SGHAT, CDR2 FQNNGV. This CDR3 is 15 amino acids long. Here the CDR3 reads CASSLRFDGAGGYTF. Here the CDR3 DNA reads TGTGCCAGCAGCTTAAGATTCGACGGCGCAGGGGGCTACACCTTC. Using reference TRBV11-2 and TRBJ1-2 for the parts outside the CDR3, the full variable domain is EAGVAQSPRYKIIEKRQSVAFWCNPISGHATLYWYQQILGQGPKLLIQFQNNGVVDDSQLPKDRFSAERLKGVDSTLKIQPAKLEDSAVYLCASSLRFDGAGGYTFGSGTRLTVV.

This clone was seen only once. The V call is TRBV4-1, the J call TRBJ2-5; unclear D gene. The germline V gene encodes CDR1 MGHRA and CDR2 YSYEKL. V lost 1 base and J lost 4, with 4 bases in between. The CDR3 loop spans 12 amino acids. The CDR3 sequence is CASSQAGETQYF. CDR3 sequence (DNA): TGCGCCAGCAGCCAAGCGGGAGAGACCCAGTACTTC.

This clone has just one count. The CDR3 nucleotides read TGTGCCATCACGTCTGGGACAGACCAAGAGACCCAGTACTTC. It translates to CAITSGTDQETQYF. The chain is built from TRBV10-3 and TRBJ2-5, with 7 bases lining up with TRBD1. CDR3 length: 14 amino acids. The J segment lost 0 bases and the V segment lost 7 bases, leaving 5 bases of the junction unmatched. Looked up from germline, CDR1 is ENHRY and CDR2 is SYGVKD.

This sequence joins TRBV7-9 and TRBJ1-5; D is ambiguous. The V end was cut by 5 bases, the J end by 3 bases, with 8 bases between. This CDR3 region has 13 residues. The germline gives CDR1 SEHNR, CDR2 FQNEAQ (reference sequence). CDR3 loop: CASSRGDNQPQHF. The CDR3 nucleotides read TGTGCCAGCAGCCGGGGAGACAATCAGCCCCAGCATTTT.

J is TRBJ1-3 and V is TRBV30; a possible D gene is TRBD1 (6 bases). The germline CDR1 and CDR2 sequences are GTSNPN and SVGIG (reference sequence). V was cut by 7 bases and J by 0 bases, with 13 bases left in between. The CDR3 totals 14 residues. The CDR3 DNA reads TGTGCCTACGACAGGATACGCTCTGGAAACACCATATATTTT. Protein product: CAYDRIRSGNTIYF.

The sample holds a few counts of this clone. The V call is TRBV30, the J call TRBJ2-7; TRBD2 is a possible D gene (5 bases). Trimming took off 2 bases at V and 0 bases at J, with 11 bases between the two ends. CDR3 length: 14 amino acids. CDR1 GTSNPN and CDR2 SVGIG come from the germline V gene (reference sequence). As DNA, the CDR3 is TGTGCCTGGAGTCCCGGACTTGGCTCCTACGAGCAGTACTTC. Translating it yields CAWSPGLGSYEQYF.

CDR3 region: CASSHSTRGYTF. The CDR3 DNA sequence: TGTGCCAGCAGCCACTCGACGAGGGGCTACACCTTC. The gene calls are TRBV25-1 and TRBJ1-2, with D hard to call. CDR1 and CDR2 (germline): MGHDK, SYGVNS. V dropped 6 bases and J dropped 8 bases, with 13 bases sitting between them. This CDR3 region has 12 residues.